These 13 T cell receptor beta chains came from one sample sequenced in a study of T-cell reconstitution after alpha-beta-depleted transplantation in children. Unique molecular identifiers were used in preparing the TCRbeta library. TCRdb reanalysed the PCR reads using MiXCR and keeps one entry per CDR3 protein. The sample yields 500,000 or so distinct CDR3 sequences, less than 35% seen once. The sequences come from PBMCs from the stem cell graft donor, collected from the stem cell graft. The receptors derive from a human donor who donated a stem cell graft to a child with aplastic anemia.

CDR3 region: CASSPLGTGDNEQFF. CDR3 nucleotides: TGTGCCAGCTCACCCCTGGGGACAGGGGACAATGAGCAGTTCTTC. This chain joins TRBV18 and TRBJ2-1, with 10 bases lining up with TRBD1. This CDR3 has 15 amino acids. Germline V lookup: CDR1 KGHSH, CDR2 LQKENI. The V gene end was trimmed by 3 bases and the J gene end by 5 bases; junction bases not matched to a gene: 4.

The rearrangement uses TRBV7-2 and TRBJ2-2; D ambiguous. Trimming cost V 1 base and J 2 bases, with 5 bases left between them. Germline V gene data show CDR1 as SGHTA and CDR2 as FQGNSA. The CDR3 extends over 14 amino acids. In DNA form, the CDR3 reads TGTGCCAGCAGCTTAGAGCTAAACACCGGGGAGCTGTTTTTT. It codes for CASSLELNTGELFF.

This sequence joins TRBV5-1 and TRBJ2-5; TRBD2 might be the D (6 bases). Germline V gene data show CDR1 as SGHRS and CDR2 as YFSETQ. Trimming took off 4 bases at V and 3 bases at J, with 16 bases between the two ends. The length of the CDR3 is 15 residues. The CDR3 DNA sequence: TGCGCCAGCAGCCACCGAAATAGCGGAGAAGAGACCCAGTACTTC. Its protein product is CASSHRNSGEETQYF.

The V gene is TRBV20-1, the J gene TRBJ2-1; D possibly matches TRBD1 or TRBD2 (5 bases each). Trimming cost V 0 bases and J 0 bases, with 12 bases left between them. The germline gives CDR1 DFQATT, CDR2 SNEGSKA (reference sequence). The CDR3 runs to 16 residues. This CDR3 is CSARDPAGSSYNEQFF. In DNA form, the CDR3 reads TGCAGTGCTAGAGATCCGGCAGGGAGCTCCTACAATGAGCAGTTCTTC.

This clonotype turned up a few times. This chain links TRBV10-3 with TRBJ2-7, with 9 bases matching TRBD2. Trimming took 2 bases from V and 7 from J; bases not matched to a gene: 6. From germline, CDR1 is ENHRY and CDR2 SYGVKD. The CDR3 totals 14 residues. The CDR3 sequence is CAISESGRSEEQYF. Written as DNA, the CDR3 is TGTGCCATCAGTGAGAGCGGGAGGTCGGAAGAGCAGTACTTC.

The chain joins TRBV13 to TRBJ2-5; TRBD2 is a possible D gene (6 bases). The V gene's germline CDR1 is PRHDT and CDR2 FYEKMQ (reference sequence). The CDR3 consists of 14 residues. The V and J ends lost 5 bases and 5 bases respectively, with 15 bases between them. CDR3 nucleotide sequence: TGTGCCAGCAGCGATGGGGCGGGATGGGAGACCCAGTACTTC. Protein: CASSDGAGWETQYF.

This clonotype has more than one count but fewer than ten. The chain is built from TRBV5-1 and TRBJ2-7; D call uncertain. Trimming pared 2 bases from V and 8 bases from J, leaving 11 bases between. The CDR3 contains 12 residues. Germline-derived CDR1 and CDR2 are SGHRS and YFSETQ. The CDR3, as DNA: TGCGCCAGCAGCTTCAGCAGTAGGAAGCAGTACGTC. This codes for CASSFSSRKQYV.

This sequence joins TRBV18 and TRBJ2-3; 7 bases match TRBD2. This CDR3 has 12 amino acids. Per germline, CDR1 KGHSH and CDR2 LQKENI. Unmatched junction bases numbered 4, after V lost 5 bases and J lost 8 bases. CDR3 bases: TGTGCCAGCTCAGCGGGAGAAGCTACGCAGTATTTT. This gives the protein CASSAGEATQYF. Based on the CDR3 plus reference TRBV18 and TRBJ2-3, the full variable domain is NAGVMQNPRHLVRRRGQEARLRCSPMKGHSHVYWYRQLPEEGLKFMVYLQKENIIDESGMPKERFSAEFPKEGPSILRIQQVVRGDSAAYFCASSAGEATQYFGPGTRLTVL.

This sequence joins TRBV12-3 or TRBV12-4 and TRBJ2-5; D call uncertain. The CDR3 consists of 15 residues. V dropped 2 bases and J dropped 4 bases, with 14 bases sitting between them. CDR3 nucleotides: TGTGCCAGCAGTTTACTAGGGTTCGGTCGAGAGACCCAGTACTTC. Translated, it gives CASSLLGFGRETQYF.

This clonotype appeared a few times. The CDR3: CASRWGGGQTQYF. The CDR3 DNA reads as TGTGCCAGCAGATGGGGAGGGGGGCAGACCCAGTACTTC. The V gene is TRBV28, the J gene TRBJ2-5; D is perhaps TRBD2 (7 bases). This CDR3 comprises 13 residues. Looked up from germline, CDR1 is MDHEN and CDR2 is SYDVKM. V was trimmed by 6 bases and J by 6 bases, leaving 14 bases between them.

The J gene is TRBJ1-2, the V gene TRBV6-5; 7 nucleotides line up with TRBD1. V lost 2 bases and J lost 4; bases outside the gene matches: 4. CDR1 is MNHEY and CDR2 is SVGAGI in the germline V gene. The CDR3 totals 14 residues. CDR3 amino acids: CASSYRGGSYGYTF. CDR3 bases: TGTGCCAGCAGTTACCGAGGGGGCAGCTATGGCTACACCTTC.

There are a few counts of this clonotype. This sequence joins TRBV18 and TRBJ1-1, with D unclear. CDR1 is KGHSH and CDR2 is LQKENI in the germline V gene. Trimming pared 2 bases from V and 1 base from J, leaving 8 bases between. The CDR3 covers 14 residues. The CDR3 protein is CASSPGNRNTEAFF. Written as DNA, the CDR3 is TGTGCCAGCTCACCAGGGAACAGGAACACTGAAGCTTTCTTT.

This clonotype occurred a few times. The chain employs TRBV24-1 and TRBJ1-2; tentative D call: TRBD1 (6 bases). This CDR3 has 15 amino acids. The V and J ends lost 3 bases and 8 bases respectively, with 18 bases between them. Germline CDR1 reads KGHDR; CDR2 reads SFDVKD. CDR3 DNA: TGTGCCACCAGTGATCCGCAGACCCAGGGGAGCGGCTACACCTTC. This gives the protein CATSDPQTQGSGYTF.